Below are 22 T cell receptor beta chains sequenced from a single sample in a study of cytomegalovirus exposure and HLA in healthy donors (dated by TCRdb to 2017 to 2019). Library construction relied on the immunoSEQ multiplex PCR assay. For the multiplex PCR, a mixture combining 60 forward primers for TCR Vbeta segments and 13 reverse primers for TCR Jbeta segments was used. The table was pulled from immuneACCESS by TCRdb, which kept in-frame rearrangements only. Such tables lose some clones; where checked, under half of the loss comes from unresolved V genes, and the rest has no known cause. Within this sample are over 150,000 clones, with around 75% of them counted one time only. The top ten constitute roughly 2% of the sample. The sample comprised PBMCs. Every receptor here comes from a human donor in good health.

This clone was recorded only once. V is TRBV9 and J is TRBJ2-4; TRBD2 agrees at 12 bases. The CDR3 loop spans 16 amino acids. Germline V CDR1 and CDR2: SGDLS, YYNGEE. Trimming cost V 3 bases and J 2 bases; bases outside gene matches: 3. For the CDR3, the DNA is TGTGCCAGCAGCGCTAGCGGGGGGGAAACCAAAAACATTCAGTACTTC. Translation: CASSASGGETKNIQYF. The full variable domain, completed using reference TRBV9 and TRBJ2-4, is DSGVTQTPKHLITATGQRVTLRCSPRSGDLSVYWYQQSLDQGLQFLIQYYNGEERAKGNILERFSAQQFPDLHSELNLSSLELGDSALYFCASSASGGETKNIQYFGAGTRLSVL.

This chain joins TRBV6-5 and TRBJ2-7, with 9 nucleotides matching TRBD2. Trimming took 0 bases from V and 3 from J; bases not matched to a gene: 6. Germline assignment: CDR1 MNHEY and CDR2 SVGAGI. The CDR3 loop spans 16 amino acids. CDR3 sequence reads: CASSYSPAGGVYEQYF. CDR3 DNA sequence: TGTGCCAGCAGTTACTCGCCAGCGGGGGGAGTCTACGAGCAGTACTTC.

The sample holds one count of this clone. The chain employs TRBV9 and TRBJ2-1, with 10 bases fitting TRBD2. V shed 0 bases, J shed 7 bases, and the junction held 7 bases outside the gene matches. CDR1 and CDR2 (germline): SGDLS, YYNGEE. The CDR3 loop spans 16 amino acids. The CDR3 sequence is CASSVGGLAVLNEQFF. In DNA, the CDR3 is TGTGCCAGCAGCGTAGGAGGACTAGCGGTACTTAATGAGCAGTTCTTC.

The V and J genes are TRBV4-1 and TRBJ2-1, with 10 bases lining up with TRBD2. Losses at the gene ends were 0 bases for V and 3 bases for J; bases not matched to a gene: 2. The length of the CDR3 is 16 residues. The germline gives CDR1 MGHRA, CDR2 YSYEKL. The CDR3 region is CASSQEASGGYNEQFF. Here the CDR3 DNA reads TGCGCCAGCAGCCAAGAGGCTAGCGGGGGCTACAATGAGCAGTTCTTC.

CDR3 residues: CASSQGSDSYEQYF. CDR3 bases: TGCGCCAGCAGCCAAGGTTCAGACTCCTACGAGCAGTACTTC. The V gene is TRBV4-1, the J gene TRBJ2-5; D gene ambiguous. The DNA matches TRBJ2-7 better at its end, which makes the J call doubtful. Germline CDR1 and CDR2: MGHRA and YSYEKL. This CDR3 comprises 14 residues.

The chain combines TRBV4-3 with TRBJ2-3; 8 bases line up with TRBD2. The CDR3 covers 16 residues. J gave up 10 bases and V 1 base, and 13 bases lay outside the gene matches. Germline V CDR1 and CDR2: LGHNA, YSLEER. CDR3 bases: TGCGCCAGCAGCCAAGTCCCGCGGGGGGCGAATGCCGCGCAGTATTTT. Its protein product is CASSQVPRGANAAQYF.

The chain couples TRBV5-6 to TRBJ1-4; D is unclear. Germline V CDR1 and CDR2: SGHDT, YYEEEE. Trimming removed 7 bases from V and 2 bases from J, with 12 bases in between. This CDR3 comprises 14 residues. CDR3 DNA sequence: TGTGCCAGCTCAATTGGCAGGACTAATGAAAAACTGTTTTTT. It translates to CASSIGRTNEKLFF.

V and J are TRBV27 and TRBJ2-5; tentatively, D is TRBD2 (5 bases). Germline lookup yields CDR1 MNHEY and CDR2 SMNVEV (reference sequence). V lost 8 bases and J 4 bases, leaving 5 bases between the germline ends. This CDR3 has 10 residues. The chain's CDR3 is CASRGETQYF. The CDR3 DNA reads as TGTGCCAGCCGGGGAGAGACCCAGTACTTC.

The rearrangement links TRBV5-6 to TRBJ2-7; TRBD1 agrees at 12 bases. Germline CDR1 reads SGHDT; CDR2 reads YYEEEE. The trim removed 4 bases at V and 9 bases at J, leaving 14 bases unmatched. The CDR3 contains 16 residues. The CDR3, as DNA: TGTGCCAGCAGCCCCGAGGGGGACAGGGGGCGCCCCGGGCAGTACTTC. Translated: CASSPEGDRGRPGQYF. The full variable domain, with the rest looked up from reference TRBV5-6 and TRBJ2-7, is DAGVTQSPTHLIKTRGQQVTLRCSPKSGHDTVSWYQQALGQGPQFIFQYYEEEERQRGNFPDRFSGHQFPNYSSELNVNALLLGDSALYLCASSPEGDRGRPGQYFGPGTRLTVT.

The V gene is TRBV7-9, the J gene TRBJ2-1; no reliable D call. The CDR3 totals 16 residues. Per the germline V gene, CDR1 is SEHNR and CDR2 is FQNEAQ (reference sequence). V lost 5 bases, J lost 8 bases, and 22 bases lay in between. Written as DNA, the CDR3 is TGTGCCAGCAGCCCAAGTAGTTTGTCAGGTAACTATGAGCAGTTCTTC. It translates to CASSPSSLSGNYEQFF. The entire variable domain, with the rest obtained from reference TRBV7-9 and TRBJ2-1, is as follows: DTGVSQNPRHKITKRGQNVTFRCDPISEHNRLYWYRQTLGQGPEFLTYFQNEAQLEKSRLLSDRFSAERPKGSFSTLEIQRTEQGDSAMYLCASSPSSLSGNYEQFFGPGTRLTVL.

The sample holds a few counts of this clone. The V and J genes are TRBV23-1 and TRBJ2-7, with TRBD2 matching 7 bases. TRBV23-1 is filed as an ORF, its function uncertain. The CDR3 runs 18 residues. V dropped 0 bases and J dropped 5; count of bases not matched to a gene: 16. The CDR3 is CASSQSPAGEQLLHEQYF. CDR3 nucleotide sequence: TGCGCCAGCAGTCAATCACCGGCGGGAGAGCAGTTGCTCCACGAGCAGTACTTC.

V is TRBV5-1 and J is TRBJ2-1; D is perhaps TRBD2 (7 bases). Trimming shortened V by 6 bases and J by 7 bases, and 17 bases separated the two germline ends. The CDR3 spans 14 residues. Germline CDR1 SGHRS, CDR2 YFSETQ. As DNA, the CDR3 is TGCGCCAGCACCCGGGGGGACACCGATAATGAGCAGTTCTTC. Encoded protein: CASTRGDTDNEQFF.

This chain uses TRBV19 with TRBJ1-2; D gene ambiguous. Trimming removed 6 bases from V and 1 base from J, with 15 bases in between. The CDR3 contains 15 residues. CDR1 is LNHDA and CDR2 is SQIVND in the germline V gene (reference sequence). Written as DNA, the CDR3 is TGTGCCAGTAGCCCTTGGGGAGGACTTAACTATGGCTACACCTTC. Amino acid sequence: CASSPWGGLNYGYTF. Using reference TRBV19 and TRBJ1-2 for the parts outside the CDR3, the full variable domain is DGGITQSPKYLFRKEGQNVTLSCEQNLNHDAMYWYRQDPGQGLRLIYYSQIVNDFQKGDIAEGYSVSREKKESFPLTVTSAQKNPTAFYLCASSPWGGLNYGYTFGSGTRLTVV.

This clone was detected only a few times. The V gene is TRBV6-1, the J gene TRBJ2-7; D perhaps matches TRBD1 (5 bases). CDR1 and CDR2 from the germline V gene are MNHNS and SASEGT. The CDR3 length is 14 residues. The V end lost 0 bases, the J end lost 6 bases, and 12 bases lay between the germline ends. CDR3 DNA sequence: TGTGCCAGCAGTGAAGCTAAGGGGTTGAGCGAGCAGTACTTC. Amino acids: CASSEAKGLSEQYF.

This clone was found a few times. This sequence joins TRBV6-5 and TRBJ2-5; D gene unclear. The CDR3 is 13 amino acids. The ends were cut back, 2 bases at V and 1 base at J, with 5 bases in the middle. Germline V gene lookup returns CDR1 MNHEY and CDR2 SVGAGI. CDR3 nucleotides: TGTGCCAGCAGTTACCAGGCCCAAGAGACCCAGTACTTC. Translated: CASSYQAQETQYF.

The chain uses TRBV7-8 and TRBJ1-6; the match to TRBD1 covers 7 bases. Germline V lookup: CDR1 SGHVS, CDR2 FQNEAQ. This CDR3 contains 17 residues. V was clipped by 5 bases and J by 0 bases; unmatched bases: 7. The DNA of the CDR3 is TGTGCCAGCAGCCCCCGGGACAGAAGCTCCTATAATTCACCCCTCCACTTT. It encodes CASSPRDRSSYNSPLHF.

V and J are TRBV10-3 and TRBJ2-2; 8 bases map to TRBD1. The CDR3 runs to 19 residues. From germline, CDR1 is ENHRY and CDR2 SYGVKD. V trimming: 2 bases; J trimming: 4 bases; junction bases outside the gene matches: 15. CDR3 loop: CAISELSTSRQGLTGELFF. In nucleotides, the CDR3 is TGTGCCATCAGTGAGCTTTCAACCAGTAGACAGGGGCTCACCGGGGAGCTGTTTTTT.

This rearrangement joins TRBV7-8 to TRBJ1-3, with D unresolved. Germline V lookup: CDR1 SGHVS, CDR2 FQNEAQ. V was clipped by 1 base and J by 1 base, with 11 bases between them. This CDR3 contains 16 residues. CDR3 loop: CASSLEGGNSGNTIYF. Here the CDR3 DNA reads TGTGCCAGCAGCTTAGAAGGAGGCAATTCTGGAAACACCATATATTTT.

The chain recombines TRBV2 with TRBJ1-5; D remains ambiguous. V was trimmed by 1 base and J by 3 bases, leaving 7 bases between them. Germline CDR1 reads SNHLY; CDR2 reads FYNNEI. The CDR3 length is 14 residues. The CDR3 nucleotides are TGTGCCAGCAGTGAAGGAGGGTACAATCAGCCCCAGCATTTT. Translation: CASSEGGYNQPQHF. Full variable domain (remainder filled in from reference TRBV2 and TRBJ1-5): EPEVTQTPSHQVTQMGQEVILRCVPISNHLYFYWYRQILGQKVEFLVSFYNNEISEKSEIFDDQFSVERPDGSNFTLKIRSTKLEDSAMYFCASSEGGYNQPQHFGDGTRLSIL.

This clone has only a few counts. The rearrangement joins TRBV19 to TRBJ1-2; maybe TRBD1 (5 bases). Between the trimmed V and J ends, which lost 5 bases and 4 bases, there was a span of 11 bases. Germline CDR1 reads LNHDA; CDR2 reads SQIVND (reference sequence). The CDR3 consists of 13 residues. In DNA form, the CDR3 reads TGTGCCAGTAGTCCGGGACTGTTCTATGGCTACACCTTC. Translating gives CASSPGLFYGYTF.

The rearrangement uses TRBV7-2 and TRBJ2-7, with TRBD1 identical over 7 bases. V was pared by 5 bases and J by 3 bases, with 4 bases of the junction left unmatched. The CDR3 runs to 13 residues. Germline assignment: CDR1 SGHTA and CDR2 FQGNSA. CDR3 DNA: TGTGCCAGCAGCCCGGGACAGAGCTACGAGCAGTACTTC. Protein sequence: CASSPGQSYEQYF.

This chain connects TRBV7-2 to TRBJ1-2; maybe TRBD1 (6 bases). CDR3 size: 13 residues. Germline V gene data show CDR1 as SGHTA and CDR2 as FQGNSA. V was clipped by 3 bases and J by 6 bases, with 11 bases between them. CDR3 amino acids: CASSFGGADGYTF. CDR3 sequence (DNA): TGTGCCAGCAGCTTTGGGGGGGCGGATGGCTACACCTTC.